This entry lists 16 T cell receptor beta chains sequenced from one sample in a study of molecular identifiers for immune sequencing clone quantification. MiXCR was run by TCRdb on the PCR reads, yielding one entry per CDR3 protein. The sample has around 470,000 distinct CDR3 sequences; roughly 23% are singletons. Sequenced input: naive CD8+ T cells from blood, with Jurkat cell RNA spiked in. Subset: FACS-sorted CD8+CD4-CCR7+CD45RA+ naive T cells. Every receptor here comes from a human donor in good health. Some libraries in this study had Jurkat cell RNA spiked in.

This clonotype was seen ten or more times. This sequence joins TRBV7-7 and TRBJ2-3; 10 nucleotides match TRBD1. CDR3 length equals 15 residues. V lost 6 bases to trimming and J lost 2 bases; unmatched junction nucleotides: 5. The V gene's germline CDR1 is SSHAT and CDR2 FNYEAQ (reference sequence). The CDR3 nucleotides are TGTGCCAGCAGTCGGACAGGGGGAACCACAGATACGCAGTATTTT. This encodes CASSRTGGTTDTQYF.

This clonotype has a handful of counts. This sequence joins TRBV6-2 or TRBV6-3 and TRBJ2-5; no reliable D call. The length of the CDR3 is 13 residues. V was shortened by 6 bases and J by 3 bases, with 11 bases between the two germline ends. The germline CDR1 and CDR2 sequences are MNHEY and SVGEGT. The CDR3 spells CASSHWEEETQYF. The CDR3 DNA is TGTGCCAGCAGCCATTGGGAAGAAGAGACCCAGTACTTC.

As for this clonotype: A read error may be the cause here, since a much bigger clone is one base away. The genes are TRBV28 and TRBJ2-1; the match to TRBD2 covers 9 bases. Germline CDR1 and CDR2: MDHEN and SYDVKM. This CDR3 has 14 amino acids. The DNA of the CDR3 is TGTGCCAGCAGCTCGCCCGCTAGCGGGGCCGAGCAGCTCTTC. Protein: CASSSPASGAEQLF.

The CDR3 region is CASSQDRTTLNSPLHF. The CDR3 nucleotides are TGCGCCAGCAGCCAAGATCGGACCACCCTTAATTCACCCCTCCACTTT. V is TRBV4-3 and J is TRBJ1-6; the D is unclear. V was trimmed by 0 bases and J by 6 bases, leaving 12 bases between them. The CDR3 spans 16 residues. Per the germline V gene, CDR1 is LGHNA and CDR2 is YSLEER.

As for this clonotype: A read error may explain this, as a much larger clone is one base away. CDR3 in amino acids: CASSLVDLNTDTQYF. The CDR3, as DNA: TGTGCCAGCAGCTTGGTCGATCTTAACACAGATACGCAGTATTTT. The chain is built from TRBV5-3 and TRBJ2-3; no firm D call. TRBV5-3 is an open reading frame whose function is uncertain. This CDR3 has 15 amino acids.

This clonotype was counted at least ten times. This rearrangement joins TRBV12-3 or TRBV12-4 to TRBJ2-3, with D unresolved. The CDR3 is 14 residues long. The V end was cut by 6 bases, the J end by 3 bases, with 13 bases between. Here the CDR3 DNA reads TGTGCCAGCAGGCCCCCCCGGGTAACAGATACGCAGTATTTT. Encoded protein: CASRPPRVTDTQYF.

This clonotype occurred many times. The chain recombines TRBV9 with TRBJ2-3; a possible D gene is TRBD1 (6 bases). V was trimmed by 4 bases and J by 2 bases, leaving 14 bases between them. CDR3 length: 15 amino acids. Germline assignment: CDR1 SGDLS and CDR2 YYNGEE. CDR3 bases: TGTGCCAGCAGCCGTACACAGGGTCCCACAGATACGCAGTATTTT. It is translated as CASSRTQGPTDTQYF.

This clonotype was recorded a few times. This chain uses TRBV9 with TRBJ1-2; D remains ambiguous. This CDR3 comprises 12 residues. Between the trimmed V and J ends, which lost 1 base and 2 bases, there was a span of 3 bases. The V gene's germline CDR1 is SGDLS and CDR2 YYNGEE. For the CDR3, the DNA is TGTGCCAGCAGCGTACGCAACTATGGCTACACCTTC. It yields the protein CASSVRNYGYTF.

The gene calls are TRBV2 and TRBJ2-2, with 9 bases aligning to TRBD1. This CDR3 contains 16 residues. The V and J ends lost 6 bases and 2 bases, in that order; junction bases with no gene match: 7. CDR1 and CDR2 from the germline V gene are SNHLY and FYNNEI. The chain's CDR3 is CASRMTGQGNTGELFF. In DNA, the CDR3 is TGTGCCAGCAGGATGACGGGACAGGGTAACACCGGGGAGCTGTTTTTT. The full variable domain, its missing parts supplied by reference TRBV2 and TRBJ2-2, is EPEVTQTPSHQVTQMGQEVILRCVPISNHLYFYWYRQILGQKVEFLVSFYNNEISEKSEIFDDQFSVERPDGSNFTLKIRSTKLEDSAMYFCASRMTGQGNTGELFFGEGSRLTVL.

The CDR3 region is CASRNPLADTASYNEQFF. CDR3 DNA: TGTGCCAGCAGGAACCCGCTAGCGGATACCGCCTCCTACAATGAGCAGTTCTTC. The chain employs TRBV2 and TRBJ2-1, with 7 nucleotides matching TRBD2. Germline trimming cut 6 bases from V and 0 bases from J; bases unmatched to any gene: 14. There are 18 residues in the CDR3. Per the germline V gene, CDR1 is SNHLY and CDR2 is FYNNEI. The complete variable domain, with remaining parts taken from reference TRBV2 and TRBJ2-1, reads EPEVTQTPSHQVTQMGQEVILRCVPISNHLYFYWYRQILGQKVEFLVSFYNNEISEKSEIFDDQFSVERPDGSNFTLKIRSTKLEDSAMYFCASRNPLADTASYNEQFFGPGTRLTVL.

This clonotype was recorded at least ten times. The chain employs TRBV7-2 and TRBJ2-3; no clear D. The CDR3 is 13 residues long. The V and J ends lost 3 bases and 0 bases respectively, with 4 bases between them. The germline V gene encodes CDR1 SGHTA and CDR2 FQGNSA. The CDR3 protein is CASSLISTDTQYF. CDR3 DNA sequence: TGTGCCAGCAGCTTGATTAGCACAGATACGCAGTATTTT.

The rearrangement uses TRBV5-4 and TRBJ2-3; D unclear. Trimming shortened V by 4 bases and J by 5 bases, and 11 bases separated the two germline ends. The CDR3 runs to 13 residues. The germline V gene encodes CDR1 SGHNT and CDR2 YYREEE (reference sequence). The CDR3 DNA reads TGTGCCAGCAGCCCGGGCGCTTTAGATACGCAGTATTTT. Its protein is CASSPGALDTQYF.

A remark on this clonotype: Just one base apart from a much larger clone, this may be a read error. In DNA form, the CDR3 reads TGTGCCATCAGGGTCACAGATACGCGGTATTTT. As protein: CAIRVTDTRYF. The V gene is TRBV10-3, the J gene TRBJ2-3, with D hard to call. CDR3 size: 11 residues. Germline-derived CDR1 and CDR2 are ENHRY and SYGVKD.

This clonotype appeared a few times. V gene TRBV27 combines with J gene TRBJ2-1; D is possibly TRBD1 or TRBD2 (5 bases each). The V end was cut by 5 bases, the J end by 9 bases, with 14 bases between. Germline V lookup: CDR1 MNHEY, CDR2 SMNVEV (reference sequence). The CDR3 runs 13 residues. The CDR3 loop reads CASSVSGRSEQFF. CDR3 DNA: TGTGCCAGCAGTGTCTCGGGACGAAGTGAGCAGTTCTTC.

This chain joins TRBV7-9 and TRBJ1-4; D possibly corresponds to TRBD1 (5 bases). With 5 bases removed from V and 3 bases from J, the gap between germline ends came to 16 bases. The germline V gene has CDR1 SEHNR and CDR2 FQNEAQ (reference sequence). The CDR3 covers 16 residues. The CDR3 region is CASSPTKQGPNEKLFF. For the CDR3, the DNA is TGTGCCAGCAGCCCAACCAAGCAGGGACCTAATGAAAAACTGTTTTTT.

This clonotype was observed once. A read error may be the cause here, since a much bigger clone is one base away. The CDR3 reads CASSPSGSKVLSTDMQYF. CDR3 in DNA: TGTGCCAGCAGCCCGAGTGGCTCGAAGGTACTCAGCACAGATATGCAGTATTTT. The V call is TRBV11-2, the J call TRBJ2-3; D ambiguous. The CDR3 spans 18 residues. Germline CDR1 SGHAT, CDR2 FQNNGV.